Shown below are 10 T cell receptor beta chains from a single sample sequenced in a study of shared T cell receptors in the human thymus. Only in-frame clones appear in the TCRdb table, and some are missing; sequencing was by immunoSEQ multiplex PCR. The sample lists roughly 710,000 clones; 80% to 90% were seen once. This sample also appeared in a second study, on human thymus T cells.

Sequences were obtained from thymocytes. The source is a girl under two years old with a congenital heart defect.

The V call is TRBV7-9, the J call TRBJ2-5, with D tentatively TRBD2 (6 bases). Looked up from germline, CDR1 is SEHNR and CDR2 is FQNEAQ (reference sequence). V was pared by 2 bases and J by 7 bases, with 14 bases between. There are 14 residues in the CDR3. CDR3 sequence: CASSLPGDWGTQYF. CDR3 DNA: TGTGCCAGCAGCTTACCCGGGGACTGGGGGACCCAGTACTTC.

The CDR3 loop is CASSLHRVLGTFSYNEQFF. Written as DNA, the CDR3 is TGTGCCAGCAGCCTCCACCGTGTGCTAGGGACTTTCTCCTACAATGAGCAGTTCTTC. V gene TRBV27 combines with J gene TRBJ2-1; TRBD2 might be the D (6 bases). The V and J ends lost 6 bases and 0 bases respectively, with 24 bases between them. CDR3 size: 19 residues. CDR1 is MNHEY and CDR2 is SMNVEV in the germline V gene (reference sequence).

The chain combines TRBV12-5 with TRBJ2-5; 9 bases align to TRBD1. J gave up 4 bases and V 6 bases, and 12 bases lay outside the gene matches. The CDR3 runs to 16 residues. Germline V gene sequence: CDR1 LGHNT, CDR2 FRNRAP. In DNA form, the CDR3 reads TGTGCTAGTGGCCCACGGACAGGGGACAAAATAGAGACCCAGTACTTC. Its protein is CASGPRTGDKIETQYF.

The CDR3 bases are TGTGCCAGCTCACCTTACGAGGCAGTTGGGTTCGATCAGCCCCAGCATTTT. Protein product: CASSPYEAVGFDQPQHF. J is TRBJ1-5 and V is TRBV18; D is unclear. CDR1 is KGHSH, CDR2 LQKENI, per germline. Trimming shortened V by 3 bases and J by 5 bases, and 20 bases separated the two germline ends. CDR3 length equals 17 residues.

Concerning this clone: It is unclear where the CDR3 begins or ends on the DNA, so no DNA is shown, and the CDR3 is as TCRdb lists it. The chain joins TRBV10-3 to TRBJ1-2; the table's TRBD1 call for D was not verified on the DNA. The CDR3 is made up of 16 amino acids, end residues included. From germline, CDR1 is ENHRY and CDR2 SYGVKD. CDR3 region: CAISTSDRVRTGGYTF.

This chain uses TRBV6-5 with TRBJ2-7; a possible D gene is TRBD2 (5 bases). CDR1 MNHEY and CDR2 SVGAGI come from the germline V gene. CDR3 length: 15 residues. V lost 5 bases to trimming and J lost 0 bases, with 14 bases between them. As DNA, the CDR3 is TGTGCCAGCAGTCCCCCGTCCGGGGACTCCTACGAGCAGTACTTC. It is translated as CASSPPSGDSYEQYF.

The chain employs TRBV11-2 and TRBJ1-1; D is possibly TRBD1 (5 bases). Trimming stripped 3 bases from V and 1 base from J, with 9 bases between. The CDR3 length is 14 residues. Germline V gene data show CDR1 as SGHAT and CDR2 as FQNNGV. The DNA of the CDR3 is TGTGCCAGCAGCTTGACAGAACAGAACACTGAAGCTTTCTTT. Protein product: CASSLTEQNTEAFF. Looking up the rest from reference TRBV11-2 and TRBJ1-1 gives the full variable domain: EAGVAQSPRYKIIEKRQSVAFWCNPISGHATLYWYQQILGQGPKLLIQFQNNGVVDDSQLPKDRFSAERLKGVDSTLKIQPAKLEDSAVYLCASSLTEQNTEAFFGQGTRLTVV.

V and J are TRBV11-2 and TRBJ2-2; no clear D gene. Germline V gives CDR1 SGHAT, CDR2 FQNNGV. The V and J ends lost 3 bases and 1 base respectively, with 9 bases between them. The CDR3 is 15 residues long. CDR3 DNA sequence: TGTGCCAGCAGCTTTGATCCAGGGAACACCGGGGAGCTGTTTTTT. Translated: CASSFDPGNTGELFF. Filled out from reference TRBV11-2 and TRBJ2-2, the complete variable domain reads EAGVAQSPRYKIIEKRQSVAFWCNPISGHATLYWYQQILGQGPKLLIQFQNNGVVDDSQLPKDRFSAERLKGVDSTLKIQPAKLEDSAVYLCASSFDPGNTGELFFGEGSRLTVL.

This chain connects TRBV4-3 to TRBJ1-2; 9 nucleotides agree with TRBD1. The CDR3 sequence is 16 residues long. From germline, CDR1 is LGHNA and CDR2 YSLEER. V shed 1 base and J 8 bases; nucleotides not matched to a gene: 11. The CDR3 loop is CASSQAPNTGGGGYTF. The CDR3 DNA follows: TGCGCCAGCAGCCAAGCCCCCAATACAGGGGGCGGGGGCTACACCTTC.

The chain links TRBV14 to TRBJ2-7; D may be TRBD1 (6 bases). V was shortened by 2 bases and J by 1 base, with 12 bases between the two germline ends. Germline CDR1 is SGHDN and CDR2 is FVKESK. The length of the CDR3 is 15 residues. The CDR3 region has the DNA TGTGCCAGCAGCCAAAACAGGGTCGGTTCCTACGAGCAGTACTTC. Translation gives CASSQNRVGSYEQYF.